This T cell receptor beta chain was captured in a study of T cells in localized non-small cell lung cancer. General study findings and limits: Uninvolved adjacent lung, not tumor, had the highest T cell clonality. The study sequenced only one region of the tumor. As a result, intratumor heterogeneity could not be excluded and remains possible. Appearances in adjacent lung were noted for a median roughly 50 of the top 100 tumor clones. Blood T cell density predicted longer survival; adjacent-lung clonality, shorter.

About this clone: Its antigen is undetermined.

Per the germline V gene, CDR1 is MNHGY and CDR2 is SAAAGT. J lost 1 base, V lost 2 bases, and 12 bases had no gene match. The CDR3 spans 21 residues. The data were produced by immunoSEQ multiplex PCR, yet TCRdb's version contains in-frame clones alone and is incomplete. Of about 9,800 clones listed, just under 45% are singletons. The chain employs TRBV6-8 and TRBJ2-1; TRBD2 matches at 15 bases. The sequenced sample was lymph node tissue, obtained before any cancer treatment. This TCR was recovered from a woman aged 40 to 75 with stage I lung adenocarcinoma. The chain's CDR3 is CASSYRLGLAGGLRSYNEQFF. CDR3 bases: TGTGCCAGCAGTTACCGCCTGGGACTAGCGGGGGGCCTGCGGTCCTACAATGAGCAGTTCTTC.